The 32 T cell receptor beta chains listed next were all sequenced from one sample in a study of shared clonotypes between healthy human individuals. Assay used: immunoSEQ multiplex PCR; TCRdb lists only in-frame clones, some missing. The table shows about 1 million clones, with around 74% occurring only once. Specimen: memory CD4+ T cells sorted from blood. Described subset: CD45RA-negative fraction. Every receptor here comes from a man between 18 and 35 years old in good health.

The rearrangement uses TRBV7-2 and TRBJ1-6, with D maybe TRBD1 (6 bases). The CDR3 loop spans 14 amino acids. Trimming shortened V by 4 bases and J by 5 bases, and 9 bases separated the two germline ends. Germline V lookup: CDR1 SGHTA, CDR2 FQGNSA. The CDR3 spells CASSSQGNNSPLHF. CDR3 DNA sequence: TGTGCCAGCAGCTCTCAGGGGAATAATTCACCCCTCCACTTT.

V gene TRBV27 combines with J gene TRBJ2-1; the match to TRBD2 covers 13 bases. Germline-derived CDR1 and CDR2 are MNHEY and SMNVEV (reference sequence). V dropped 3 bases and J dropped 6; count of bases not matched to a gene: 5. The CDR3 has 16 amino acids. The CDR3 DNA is TGTGCCAGCAGTTTCCGGACTAGCGGGAGCAGCAATGAGCAGTTCTTC. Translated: CASSFRTSGSSNEQFF.

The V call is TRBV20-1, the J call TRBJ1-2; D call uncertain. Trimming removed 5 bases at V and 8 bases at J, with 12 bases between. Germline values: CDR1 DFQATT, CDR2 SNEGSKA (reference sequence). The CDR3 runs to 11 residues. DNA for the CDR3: TGCAGTGCTGTCGCGGGCGGGGGCTACACCTTC. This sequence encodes CSAVAGGGYTF.

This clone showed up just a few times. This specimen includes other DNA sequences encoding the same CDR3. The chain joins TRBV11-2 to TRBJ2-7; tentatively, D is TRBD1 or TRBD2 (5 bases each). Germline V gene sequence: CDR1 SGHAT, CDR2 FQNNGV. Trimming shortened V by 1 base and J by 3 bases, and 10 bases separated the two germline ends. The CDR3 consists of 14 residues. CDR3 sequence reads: CASSLGPGSYEQYF. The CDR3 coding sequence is TGTGCCAGCAGCTTAGGTCCAGGGAGCTACGAGCAGTACTTC.

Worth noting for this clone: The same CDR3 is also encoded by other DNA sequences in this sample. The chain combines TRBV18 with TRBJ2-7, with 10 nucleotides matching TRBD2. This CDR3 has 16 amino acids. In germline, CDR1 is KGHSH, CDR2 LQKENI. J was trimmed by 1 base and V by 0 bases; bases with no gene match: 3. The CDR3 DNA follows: TGTGCCAGCTCACCACCGTTAGCGGGGGGATCCTACGAGCAGTACTTC. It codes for CASSPPLAGGSYEQYF.

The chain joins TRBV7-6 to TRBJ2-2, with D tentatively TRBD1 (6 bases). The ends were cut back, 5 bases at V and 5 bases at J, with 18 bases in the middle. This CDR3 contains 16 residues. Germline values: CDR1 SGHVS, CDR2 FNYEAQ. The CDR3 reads CASSVTSQGGTGELFF. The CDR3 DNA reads TGTGCCAGCAGCGTAACATCACAGGGTGGGACCGGGGAGCTGTTTTTT. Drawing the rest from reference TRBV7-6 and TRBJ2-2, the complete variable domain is GAGVSQSPRYKVTKRGQDVALRCDPISGHVSLYWYRQALGQGPEFLTYFNYEAQQDKSGLPNDRFSAERPEGSISTLTIQRTEQRDSAMYRCASSVTSQGGTGELFFGEGSRLTVL.

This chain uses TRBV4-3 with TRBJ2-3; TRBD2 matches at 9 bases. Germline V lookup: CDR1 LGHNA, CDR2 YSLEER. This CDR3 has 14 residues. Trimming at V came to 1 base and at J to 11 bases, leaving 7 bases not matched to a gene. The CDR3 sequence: CASSQVAGVIQQYF. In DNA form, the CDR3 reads TGCGCCAGCAGCCAAGTAGCGGGAGTGATCCAGCAGTATTTT.

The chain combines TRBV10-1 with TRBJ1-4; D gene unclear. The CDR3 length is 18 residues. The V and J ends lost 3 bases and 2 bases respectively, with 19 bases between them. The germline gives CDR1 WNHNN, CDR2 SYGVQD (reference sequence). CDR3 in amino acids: CASSEGPGRGNTNEKLFF. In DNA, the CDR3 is TGCGCCAGCAGTGAAGGGCCAGGCCGAGGCAATACTAATGAAAAACTGTTTTTT.

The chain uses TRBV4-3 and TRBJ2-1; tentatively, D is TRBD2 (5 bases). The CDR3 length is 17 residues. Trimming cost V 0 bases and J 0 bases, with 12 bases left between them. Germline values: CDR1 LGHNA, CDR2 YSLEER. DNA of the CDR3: TGCGCCAGCAGCCAAGATTGGGGAGCCCCCTCCTACAATGAGCAGTTCTTC. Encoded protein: CASSQDWGAPSYNEQFF.

The DNA of the CDR3 is TGTGCCTGGAGTGTACGAAGTGCCTCTGGAAACACCATATATTTT. Translated: CAWSVRSASGNTIYF. The J gene is TRBJ1-3, the V gene TRBV30; no firm D call. V shed 0 bases and J shed 0 bases, with 9 bases lying between them. CDR3 length equals 15 residues. Germline CDR1 and CDR2: GTSNPN and SVGIG (reference sequence).

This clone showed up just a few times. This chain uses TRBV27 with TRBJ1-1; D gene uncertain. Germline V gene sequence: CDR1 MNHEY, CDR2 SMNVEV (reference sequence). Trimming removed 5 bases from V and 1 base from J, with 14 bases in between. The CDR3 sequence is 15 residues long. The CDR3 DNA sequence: TGTGCCAGCAGTCCCTATCGGTCCTGGAACACTGAAGCTTTCTTT. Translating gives CASSPYRSWNTEAFF.

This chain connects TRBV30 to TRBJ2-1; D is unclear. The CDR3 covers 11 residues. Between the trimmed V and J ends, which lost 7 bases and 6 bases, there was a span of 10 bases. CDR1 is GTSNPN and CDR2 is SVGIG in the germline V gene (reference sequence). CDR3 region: CASTESNEQFF. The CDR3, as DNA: TGTGCCTCCACCGAGAGCAATGAGCAGTTCTTC.

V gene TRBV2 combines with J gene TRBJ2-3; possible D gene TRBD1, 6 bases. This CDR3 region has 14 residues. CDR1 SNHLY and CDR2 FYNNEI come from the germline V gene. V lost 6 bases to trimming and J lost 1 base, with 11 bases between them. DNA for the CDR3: TGTGCCAGCAGAACGGACAGACGCACAGATACGCAGTATTTT. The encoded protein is CASRTDRRTDTQYF.

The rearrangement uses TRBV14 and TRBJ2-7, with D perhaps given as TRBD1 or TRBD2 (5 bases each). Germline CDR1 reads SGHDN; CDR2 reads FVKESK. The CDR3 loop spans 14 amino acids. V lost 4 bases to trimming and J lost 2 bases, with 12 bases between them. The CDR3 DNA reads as TGTGCCAGCAGCCTCGTACCGGGACCCTACGAGCAGTACTTC. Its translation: CASSLVPGPYEQYF.

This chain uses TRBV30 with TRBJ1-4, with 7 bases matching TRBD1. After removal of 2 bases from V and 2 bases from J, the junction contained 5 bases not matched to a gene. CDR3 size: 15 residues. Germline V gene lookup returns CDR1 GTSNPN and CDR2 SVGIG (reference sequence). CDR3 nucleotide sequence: TGTGCCTGGAGTTGGTCGGACAGGACTAATGAAAAACTGTTTTTT. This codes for CAWSWSDRTNEKLFF. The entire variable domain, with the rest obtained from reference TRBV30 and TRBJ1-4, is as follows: SQTIHQWPATLVQPVGSPLSLECTVEGTSNPNLYWYRQAAGRGLQLLFYSVGIGQISSEVPQNLSASRPQDRQFILSSKKLLLSDSGFYLCAWSWSDRTNEKLFFGSGTQLSVL.

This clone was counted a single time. The CDR3 bases are TGTGCCAGCAGCAGACTAGCGGGCTCCTACAATGAGCAGTTCTTC. It encodes CASSRLAGSYNEQFF. The genes are TRBV27 and TRBJ2-1, with TRBD2 identical over 10 bases. Looked up from germline, CDR1 is MNHEY and CDR2 is SMNVEV (reference sequence). This CDR3 spans 15 amino acids. Germline trimming cut 6 bases from V and 0 bases from J; bases unmatched to any gene: 2.

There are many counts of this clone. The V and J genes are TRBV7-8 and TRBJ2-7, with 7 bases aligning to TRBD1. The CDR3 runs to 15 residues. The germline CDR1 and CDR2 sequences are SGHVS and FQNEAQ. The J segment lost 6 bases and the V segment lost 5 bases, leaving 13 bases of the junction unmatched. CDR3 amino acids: CASSPQAAGGPEQYF. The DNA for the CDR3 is TGTGCCAGCAGCCCACAGGCGGCAGGGGGACCCGAGCAGTACTTC.

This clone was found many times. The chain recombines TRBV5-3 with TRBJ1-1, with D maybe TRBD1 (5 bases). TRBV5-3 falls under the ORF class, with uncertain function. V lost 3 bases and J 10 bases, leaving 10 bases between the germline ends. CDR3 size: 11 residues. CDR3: CARSYARGAFF. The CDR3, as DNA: TGTGCCAGAAGCTATGCAAGGGGAGCTTTCTTT.

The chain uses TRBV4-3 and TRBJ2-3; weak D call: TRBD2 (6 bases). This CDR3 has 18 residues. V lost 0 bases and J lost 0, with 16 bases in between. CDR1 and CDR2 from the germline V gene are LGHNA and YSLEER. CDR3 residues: CASSQEEGRAPSTDTQYF. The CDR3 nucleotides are TGCGCCAGCAGCCAAGAGGAGGGCAGGGCCCCTAGCACAGATACGCAGTATTTT.

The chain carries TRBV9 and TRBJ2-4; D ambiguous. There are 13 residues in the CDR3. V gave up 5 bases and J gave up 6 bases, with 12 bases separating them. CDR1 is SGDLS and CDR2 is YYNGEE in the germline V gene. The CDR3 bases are TGTGCCAGCAGTTCTAATTCCCCAAACATTCAGTACTTC. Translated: CASSSNSPNIQYF.

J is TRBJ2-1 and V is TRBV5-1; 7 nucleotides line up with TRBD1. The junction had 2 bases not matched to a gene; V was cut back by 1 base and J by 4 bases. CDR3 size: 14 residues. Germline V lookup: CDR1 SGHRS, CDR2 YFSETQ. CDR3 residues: CASSLSGQYNEQFF. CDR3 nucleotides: TGCGCCAGCAGCTTGTCGGGACAGTACAATGAGCAGTTCTTC.

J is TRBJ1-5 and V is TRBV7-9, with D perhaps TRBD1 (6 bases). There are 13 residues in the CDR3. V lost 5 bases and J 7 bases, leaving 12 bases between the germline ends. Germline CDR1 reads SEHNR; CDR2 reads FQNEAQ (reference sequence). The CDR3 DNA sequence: TGTGCCAGCAGCAGGGGACACCAACAGCCCCAGCATTTT. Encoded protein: CASSRGHQQPQHF.

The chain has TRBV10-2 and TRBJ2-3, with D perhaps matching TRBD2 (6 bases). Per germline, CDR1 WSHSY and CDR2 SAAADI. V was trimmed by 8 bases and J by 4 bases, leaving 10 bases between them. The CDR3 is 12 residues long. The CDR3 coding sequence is TGCGCCAGCGGCGCGGGACCAGATACGCAGTATTTT. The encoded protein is CASGAGPDTQYF.

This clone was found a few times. In nucleotides, the CDR3 is TGTGCCAGCTCAACCGGACAGTTAGGGAATTCACCCCTCCACTTT. The encoded protein is CASSTGQLGNSPLHF. The chain links TRBV18 to TRBJ1-6; D may be TRBD1 (6 bases). The CDR3 has 15 residues. Trimming stripped 5 bases from V and 7 bases from J, with 15 bases between. Germline V gene lookup returns CDR1 KGHSH and CDR2 LQKENI.

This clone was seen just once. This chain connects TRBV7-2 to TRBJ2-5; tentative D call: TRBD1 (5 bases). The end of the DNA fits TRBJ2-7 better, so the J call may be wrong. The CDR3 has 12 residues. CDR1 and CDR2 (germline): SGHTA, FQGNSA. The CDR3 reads CASSSGLYEQYF. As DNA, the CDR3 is TGTGCCAGCAGCTCAGGGCTCTACGAGCAGTACTTC.

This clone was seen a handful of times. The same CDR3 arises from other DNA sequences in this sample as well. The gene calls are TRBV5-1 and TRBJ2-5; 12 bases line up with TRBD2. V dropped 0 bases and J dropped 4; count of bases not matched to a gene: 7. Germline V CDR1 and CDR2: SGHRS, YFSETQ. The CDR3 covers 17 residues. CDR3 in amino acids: CASSLAGLAGGRETQYF. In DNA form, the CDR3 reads TGCGCCAGCAGCTTGGCCGGGCTAGCGGGGGGGCGAGAGACCCAGTACTTC.

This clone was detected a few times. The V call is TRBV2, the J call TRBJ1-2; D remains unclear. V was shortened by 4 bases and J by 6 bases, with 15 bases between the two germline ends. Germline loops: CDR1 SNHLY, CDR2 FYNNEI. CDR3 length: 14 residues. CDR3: CASSGVYTSDGYTF. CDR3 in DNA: TGTGCCAGCAGTGGGGTATACACCTCTGATGGCTACACCTTC.

The CDR3 DNA is TGTGCCAGCTCACCACCGTCCAGAAACACCGGGGAGCTGTTTTTT. The encoded protein is CASSPPSRNTGELFF. The chain carries TRBV18 and TRBJ2-2, with D uncertain. The CDR3 is 15 amino acids. The V gene's germline CDR1 is KGHSH and CDR2 LQKENI. Trimming took 0 bases from V and 2 from J, leaving 7 bases between them.

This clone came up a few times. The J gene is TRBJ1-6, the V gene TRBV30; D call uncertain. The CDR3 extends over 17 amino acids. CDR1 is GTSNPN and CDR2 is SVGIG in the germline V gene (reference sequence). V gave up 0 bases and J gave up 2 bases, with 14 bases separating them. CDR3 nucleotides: TGTGCCTGGAGTGTAAACGCTGCGCGAGCCTATAATTCACCCCTCCACTTT. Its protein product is CAWSVNAARAYNSPLHF.

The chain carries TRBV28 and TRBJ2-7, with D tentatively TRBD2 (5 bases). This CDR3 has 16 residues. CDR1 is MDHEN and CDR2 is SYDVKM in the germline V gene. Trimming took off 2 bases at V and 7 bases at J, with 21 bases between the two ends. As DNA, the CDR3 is TGTGCCAGCAGTTTAGCTTCTCGGGGAAGCCTCGGGGAGCAGTACTTC. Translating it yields CASSLASRGSLGEQYF.

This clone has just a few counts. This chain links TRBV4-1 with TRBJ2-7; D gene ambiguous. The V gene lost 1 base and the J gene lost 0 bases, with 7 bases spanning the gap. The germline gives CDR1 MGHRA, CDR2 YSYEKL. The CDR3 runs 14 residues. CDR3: CASSQGADSYEQYF. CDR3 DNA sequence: TGCGCCAGCAGCCAAGGGGCAGACTCCTACGAGCAGTACTTC.

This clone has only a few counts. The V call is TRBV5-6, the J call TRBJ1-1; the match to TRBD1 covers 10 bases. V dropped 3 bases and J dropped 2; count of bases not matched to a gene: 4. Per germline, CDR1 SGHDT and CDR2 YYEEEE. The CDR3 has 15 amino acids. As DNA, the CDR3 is TGTGCCAGCAGCTCGGGGACAGGGGACAACACTGAAGCTTTCTTT. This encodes CASSSGTGDNTEAFF.